The 10 T cell receptor beta chains presented below share a single source sample, sequenced in a study of cytomegalovirus exposure and HLA in healthy donors. Vbeta (60) and Jbeta (13) primers were used in the PCR. Measured with immunoSEQ multiplex PCR; TCRdb has only the in-frame clones, and not every one. This table holds 210,000 or so clones, 76% found once. The sequenced sample was PBMCs. The source of these receptors is a man between 18 and 29 years old in good health and CMV-seronegative.

The chain links TRBV25-1 to TRBJ2-3, with 7 positions matching TRBD2. Per the germline V gene, CDR1 is MGHDK and CDR2 is SYGVNS. The J segment lost 1 base and the V segment lost 6 bases, leaving 4 bases of the junction unmatched. The CDR3 has 14 amino acids. For the CDR3, the DNA is TGTGCCAGCAGAGCGGGATTTGGCACAGATACGCAGTATTTT. This translates into CASRAGFGTDTQYF.

The rearrangement joins TRBV25-1 to TRBJ2-7, with 7 bases fitting TRBD1. The trim removed 1 base at V and 2 bases at J, leaving 8 bases unmatched. The germline gives CDR1 MGHDK, CDR2 SYGVNS. This CDR3 has 16 amino acids. Written as DNA, the CDR3 is TGTGCCAGCAGTGAATTGGGGGACAGAGACACCTACGAGCAGTACTTC. Protein product: CASSELGDRDTYEQYF.

This sequence joins TRBV5-5 and TRBJ2-3, with 10 nucleotides matching TRBD2. Germline CDR1 SGHKS, CDR2 YYEKEE (reference sequence). V gave up 5 bases and J gave up 2 bases; unmatched junction bases: 8. The CDR3 is 16 residues long. As DNA, the CDR3 is TGTGCCAGCAGACCTCGGACTAGCGGCCTCACAGATACGCAGTATTTT. It specifies CASRPRTSGLTDTQYF.

V and J are TRBV27 and TRBJ2-7; a possible D gene is TRBD2 (5 bases). This CDR3 is 15 amino acids long. Germline V gives CDR1 MNHEY, CDR2 SMNVEV (reference sequence). Trimming took 2 bases from V and 0 from J, leaving 11 bases between them. The DNA for the CDR3 is TGTGCCAGCAGTTTAAGAGGGTTGAGCTCCTACGAGCAGTACTTC. Protein product: CASSLRGLSSYEQYF.

This clone came up a few times. This chain connects TRBV28 to TRBJ2-7, with TRBD1 as a possible D gene (5 bases). The CDR3 totals 15 residues. V was pared by 3 bases and J by 3 bases, with 15 bases between. Per germline, CDR1 MDHEN and CDR2 SYDVKM. CDR3 coding DNA: TGTGCCAGCAGTTTGGGCCAGGGTCTCCTCTACGAGCAGTACTTC. Its protein is CASSLGQGLLYEQYF. Full variable domain (outside the CDR3, taken from reference TRBV28 and TRBJ2-7): DVKVTQSSRYLVKRTGEKVFLECVQDMDHENMFWYRQDPGLGLRLIYFSYDVKMKEKGDIPEGYSVSREKKERFSLILESASTNQTSMYLCASSLGQGLLYEQYFGPGTRLTVT.

V gene TRBV11-2 combines with J gene TRBJ2-1; D may be TRBD2 (5 bases). The CDR3 sequence is 15 residues long. The V and J ends lost 1 base and 0 bases respectively, with 7 bases between them. Per the germline V gene, CDR1 is SGHAT and CDR2 is FQNNGV. The CDR3 spells CASSLGGSSYNEQFF. The CDR3 DNA sequence: TGTGCCAGCAGCTTAGGTGGGAGCTCCTACAATGAGCAGTTCTTC.

J is TRBJ2-7 and V is TRBV14; possible D gene TRBD2, 6 bases. The CDR3 is 12 residues long. CDR1 SGHDN and CDR2 FVKESK come from the germline V gene. Trimming took 3 bases from V and 3 from J, leaving 6 bases between them. The CDR3 bases are TGTGCCAGCAGCCAGGGACTCTACGAGCAGTACTTC. It translates to CASSQGLYEQYF.

The V and J genes are TRBV30 and TRBJ1-4; D is unclear. This CDR3 has 13 amino acids. The germline CDR1 and CDR2 sequences are GTSNPN and SVGIG (reference sequence). The V and J ends lost 0 bases and 8 bases respectively, with 10 bases between them. This CDR3 is CAWSVQHREKLFF. CDR3 DNA: TGTGCCTGGAGTGTACAACATCGCGAAAAACTGTTTTTT. Full variable domain (missing parts from reference TRBV30 and TRBJ1-4): SQTIHQWPATLVQPVGSPLSLECTVEGTSNPNLYWYRQAAGRGLQLLFYSVGIGQISSEVPQNLSASRPQDRQFILSSKKLLLSDSGFYLCAWSVQHREKLFFGSGTQLSVL.

The chain carries TRBV18 and TRBJ2-1; D is unresolved. Trimming removed 3 bases at V and 7 bases at J, with 10 bases between. Germline V CDR1 and CDR2: KGHSH, LQKENI. The CDR3 runs to 13 residues. The chain's CDR3 is CASSPGPGNEQFF. The DNA for the CDR3 is TGTGCCAGCTCACCGGGCCCCGGTAATGAGCAGTTCTTC. Using reference TRBV18 and TRBJ2-1 for the parts outside the CDR3, the full variable domain is NAGVMQNPRHLVRRRGQEARLRCSPMKGHSHVYWYRQLPEEGLKFMVYLQKENIIDESGMPKERFSAEFPKEGPSILRIQQVVRGDSAAYFCASSPGPGNEQFFGPGTRLTVL.

The chain is built from TRBV7-3 and TRBJ2-2, with D perhaps TRBD1 (6 bases). The CDR3 is 15 residues long. Trimming removed 3 bases at V and 3 bases at J, with 11 bases between. In germline, CDR1 is SGHTA, CDR2 FQGTGA. CDR3 region: CASSLDSGYTGELFF. CDR3 bases: TGTGCCAGCAGCTTGGACAGCGGTTACACCGGGGAGCTGTTTTTT.